This TCR beta chain originates from a study of OX40 agonist ivuxolimab in advanced cancers. The germline gives CDR1 GTSNPN, CDR2 SVGIG (reference sequence). The V end was cut by 0 bases, the J end by 7 bases, with 7 bases between. This CDR3 comprises 12 residues. Clones were sequenced by immunoSEQ multiplex PCR, and TCRdb holds only the in-frame ones, with some missing. The sample lists 25,000 to 30,000 clones; about four fifths were seen once. The chain uses TRBV30 and TRBJ2-1, with D unclear. This TCR came from an adult with an advanced solid tumor such as melanoma, head and neck, liver or kidney cancer. The starting material was CD4+ or CD8+ T cells sorted from blood, obtained in a trial of the OX40 agonist ivuxolimab. CDR3 in amino acids: CAWSVTWNEQFF. The DNA of the CDR3 is TGTGCCTGGAGTGTTACTTGGAATGAGCAGTTCTTC.